The entry that follows covers one TCR beta chain sequence. This sample is part of a study of cytomegalovirus exposure and HLA in healthy donors. Across the whole study: The use of the same platform for the 110 or so validation repertoires and the 550 to 850 first-cohort repertoires was reported by a later analysis.

The donors were part of the validation cohort of 95 to 150 subjects. That cohort was separate from the first cohort, which comprised about 670 subjects. Libraries were prepared by immunoSEQ multiplex PCR; TCRdb keeps only in-frame clonotypes and omits some of them. The table shows 100,000 to 120,000 clones, with roughly 86% occurring only once. The CDR3 has 15 residues. Losses at the gene ends were 4 bases for V and 2 bases for J; bases not matched to a gene: 8. The germline V gene has CDR1 SEHNR and CDR2 FQNEAQ (reference sequence). Sequenced sample: PBMCs. The sequence was obtained from a woman between 18 and 29 years old in good health and CMV-seropositive. The V gene is TRBV7-9, the J gene TRBJ2-7, with TRBD2 matching over 7 bases. The CDR3 nucleotides read TGTGCCAGCAGCTCTACAGGTGGGGGGGCCTACGAGCAGTACTTC. Protein: CASSSTGGGAYEQYF.